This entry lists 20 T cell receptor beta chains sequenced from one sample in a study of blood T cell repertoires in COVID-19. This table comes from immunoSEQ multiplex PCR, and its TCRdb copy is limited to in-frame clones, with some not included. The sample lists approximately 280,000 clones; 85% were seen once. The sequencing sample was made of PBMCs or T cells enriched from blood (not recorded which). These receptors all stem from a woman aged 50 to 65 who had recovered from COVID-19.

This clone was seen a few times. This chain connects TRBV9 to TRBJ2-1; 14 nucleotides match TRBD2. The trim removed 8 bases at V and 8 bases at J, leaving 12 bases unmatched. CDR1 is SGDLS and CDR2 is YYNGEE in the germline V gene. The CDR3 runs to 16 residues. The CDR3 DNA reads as TGTGCCAGTACCGTCCGGGGGACTAGCGGGAGAGATGAGCAGTTCTTC. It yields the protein CASTVRGTSGRDEQFF.

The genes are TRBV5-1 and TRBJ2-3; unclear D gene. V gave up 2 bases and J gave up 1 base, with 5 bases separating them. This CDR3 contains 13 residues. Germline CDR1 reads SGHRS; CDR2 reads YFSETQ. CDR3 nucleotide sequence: TGCGCCAGCAGCTTTACAGGCACAGATACGCAGTATTTT. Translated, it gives CASSFTGTDTQYF. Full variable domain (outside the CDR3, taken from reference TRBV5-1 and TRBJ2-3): KAGVTQTPRYLIKTRGQQVTLSCSPISGHRSVSWYQQTPGQGLQFLFEYFSETQRNKGNFPGRFSGRQFSNSRSEMNVSTLELGDSALYLCASSFTGTDTQYFGPGTRLTVL.

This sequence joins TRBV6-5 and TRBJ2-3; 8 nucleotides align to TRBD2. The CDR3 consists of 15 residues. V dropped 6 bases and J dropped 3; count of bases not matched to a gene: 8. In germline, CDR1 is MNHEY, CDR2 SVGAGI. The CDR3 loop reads CASRIQRGRTDTQYF. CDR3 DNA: TGTGCCAGCAGAATACAGCGGGGGAGGACAGATACGCAGTATTTT.

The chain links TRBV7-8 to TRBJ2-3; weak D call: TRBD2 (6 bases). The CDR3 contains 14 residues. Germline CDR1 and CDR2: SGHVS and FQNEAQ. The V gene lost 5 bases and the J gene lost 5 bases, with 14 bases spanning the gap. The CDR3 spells CASSPGPSVDTQYF. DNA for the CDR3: TGTGCCAGCAGCCCAGGCCCTAGCGTAGATACGCAGTATTTT.

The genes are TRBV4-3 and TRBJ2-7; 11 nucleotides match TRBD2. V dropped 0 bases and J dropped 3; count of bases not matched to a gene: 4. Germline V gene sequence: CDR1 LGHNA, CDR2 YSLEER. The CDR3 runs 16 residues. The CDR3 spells CASSQDRTSGSYEQYF. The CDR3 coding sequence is TGCGCCAGCAGCCAAGATCGAACTAGCGGGAGCTACGAGCAGTACTTC.

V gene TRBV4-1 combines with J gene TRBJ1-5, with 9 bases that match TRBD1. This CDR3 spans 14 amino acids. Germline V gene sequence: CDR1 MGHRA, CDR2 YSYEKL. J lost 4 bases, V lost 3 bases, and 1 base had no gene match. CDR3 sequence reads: CASSQGQGNQPQHF. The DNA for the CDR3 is TGCGCCAGCAGCCAGGGACAGGGTAATCAGCCCCAGCATTTT.

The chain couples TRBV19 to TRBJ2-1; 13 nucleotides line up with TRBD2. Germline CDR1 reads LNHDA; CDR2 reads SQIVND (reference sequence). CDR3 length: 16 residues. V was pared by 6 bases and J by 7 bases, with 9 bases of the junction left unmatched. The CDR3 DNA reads TGTGCCAGTAGCACTCCACTAGCGGGAGGGGGAAATGAGCAGTTCTTC. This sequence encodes CASSTPLAGGGNEQFF.

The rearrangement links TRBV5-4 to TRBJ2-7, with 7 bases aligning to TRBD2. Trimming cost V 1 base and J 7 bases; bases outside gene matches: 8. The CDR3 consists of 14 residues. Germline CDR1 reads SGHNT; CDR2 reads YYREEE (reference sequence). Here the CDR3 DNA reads TGTGCCAGCAGCTTGAGTATGGGGGACTATGAGCAGTACTTC. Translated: CASSLSMGDYEQYF.

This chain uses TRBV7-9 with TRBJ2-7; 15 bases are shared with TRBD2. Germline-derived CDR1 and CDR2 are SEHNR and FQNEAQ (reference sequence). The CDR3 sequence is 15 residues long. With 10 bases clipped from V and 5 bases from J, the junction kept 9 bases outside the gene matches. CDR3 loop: CATLRTSGGADEQYF. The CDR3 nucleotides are TGTGCCACCCTAAGGACTAGCGGGGGGGCAGACGAGCAGTACTTC.

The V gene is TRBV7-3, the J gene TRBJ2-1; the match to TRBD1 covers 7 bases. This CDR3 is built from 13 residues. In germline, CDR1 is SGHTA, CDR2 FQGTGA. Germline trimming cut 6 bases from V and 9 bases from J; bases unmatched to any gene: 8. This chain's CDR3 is CASSKGAQGEQFF. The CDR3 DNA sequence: TGTGCCAGCAGTAAGGGGGCGCAGGGTGAGCAGTTCTTC.

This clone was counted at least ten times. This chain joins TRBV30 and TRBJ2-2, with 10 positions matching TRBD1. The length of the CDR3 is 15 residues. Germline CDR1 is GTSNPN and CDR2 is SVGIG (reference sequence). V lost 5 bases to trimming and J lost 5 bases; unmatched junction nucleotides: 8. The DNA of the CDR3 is TGTGCCTGGTCTCTGGACAGGGGGGGAACCGGGGAGCTGTTTTTT. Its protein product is CAWSLDRGGTGELFF.

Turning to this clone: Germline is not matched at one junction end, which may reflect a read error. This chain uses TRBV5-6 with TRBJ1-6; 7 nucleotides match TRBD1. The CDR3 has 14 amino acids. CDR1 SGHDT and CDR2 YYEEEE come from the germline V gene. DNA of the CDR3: TGTGCCAGCGGCTTAACAGGGGTGAATTCACCCCTCCACTTT. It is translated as CASGLTGVNSPLHF.

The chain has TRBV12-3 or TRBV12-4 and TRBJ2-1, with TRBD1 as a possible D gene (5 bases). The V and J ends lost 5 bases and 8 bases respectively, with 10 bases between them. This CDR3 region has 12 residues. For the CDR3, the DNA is TGTGCCAGCAGTGCGGCAGGGTATGAGCAGTTCTTC. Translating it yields CASSAAGYEQFF.

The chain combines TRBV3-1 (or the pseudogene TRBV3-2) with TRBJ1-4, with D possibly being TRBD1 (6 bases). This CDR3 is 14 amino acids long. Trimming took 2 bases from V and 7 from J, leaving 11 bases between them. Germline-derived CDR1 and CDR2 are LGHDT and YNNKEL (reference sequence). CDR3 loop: CASSQLRGGEKLFF. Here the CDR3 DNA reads TGTGCCAGCAGCCAATTGAGAGGGGGTGAAAAACTGTTTTTT.

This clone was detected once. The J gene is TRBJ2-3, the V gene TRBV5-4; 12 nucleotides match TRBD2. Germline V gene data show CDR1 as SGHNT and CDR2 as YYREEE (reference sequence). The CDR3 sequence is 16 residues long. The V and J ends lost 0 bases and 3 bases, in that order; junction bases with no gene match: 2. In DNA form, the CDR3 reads TGTGCCAGCAGCTTGGATCTAGCGGGGGGGACAGATACGCAGTATTTT. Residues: CASSLDLAGGTDTQYF.

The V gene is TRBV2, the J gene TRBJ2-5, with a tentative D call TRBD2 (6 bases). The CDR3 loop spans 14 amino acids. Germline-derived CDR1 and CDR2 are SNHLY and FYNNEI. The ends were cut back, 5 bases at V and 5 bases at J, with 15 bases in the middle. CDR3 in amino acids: CASSSTLGGETQYF. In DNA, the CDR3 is TGTGCCAGCAGTTCGACCCTTGGGGGGGAGACCCAGTACTTC.

This CDR3 reads CASGQGTDTQYF. CDR3 in DNA: TGTGCCAGCGGACAGGGTACAGATACGCAGTATTTT. This chain links TRBV7-9 with TRBJ2-3; 8 nucleotides line up with TRBD1. Germline V gene sequence: CDR1 SEHNR, CDR2 FQNEAQ (reference sequence). The CDR3 sequence is 12 residues long. The trim removed 8 bases at V and 3 bases at J, leaving 1 base unmatched.

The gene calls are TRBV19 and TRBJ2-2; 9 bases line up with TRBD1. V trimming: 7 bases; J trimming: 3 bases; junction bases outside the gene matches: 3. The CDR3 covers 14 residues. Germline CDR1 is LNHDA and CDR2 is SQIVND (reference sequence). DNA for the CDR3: TGTGCCAGTACGCGGACAGGGGACACCGGGGAGCTGTTTTTT. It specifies CASTRTGDTGELFF.

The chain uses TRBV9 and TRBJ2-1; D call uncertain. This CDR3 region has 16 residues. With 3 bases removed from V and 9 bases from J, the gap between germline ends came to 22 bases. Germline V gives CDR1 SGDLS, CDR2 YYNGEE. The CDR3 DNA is TGTGCCAGCAGCGCGAGAGCCGACTTGACCTTTCGTGAGCAGTTCTTC. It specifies CASSARADLTFREQFF.

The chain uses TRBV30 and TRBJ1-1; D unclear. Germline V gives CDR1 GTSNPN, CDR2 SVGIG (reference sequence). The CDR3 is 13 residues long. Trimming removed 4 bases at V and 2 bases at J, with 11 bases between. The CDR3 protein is CAWNSGDNTEAFF. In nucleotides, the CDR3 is TGTGCCTGGAACTCCGGGGATAACACTGAAGCTTTCTTT.